A selection of T cell receptor beta chains follows, all from one sample in a study of blood T cells in healthy people across ages. TCRdb reprocessed the 5' RACE reads with MiXCR, giving one entry per CDR3 protein. The sample has 650,000 to 800,000 distinct CDR3 sequences; around 43% are singletons. The sequencing sample was made of blood. All receptors come from a man in his 60s in good health. CDR3s include the opening cysteine and the closing phenylalanine or tryptophan. Fields, in order: J gene, clone size, D gene, V gene, CDR3 protein, CDR3 DNA. A D gene is named only where the DNA matches it firmly. Size values are once, few and many counts, or a class for expanded clones, and some rows have none.

TRBJ2-2 few TRBD1 TRBV9 CASSVDRGWSGELFF TGTGCCAGCAGCGTAGACAGGGGGTGGTCCGGGGAGCTGTTTTTT
TRBJ2-7 . TRBD2 TRBV28 CASILAGGPSYEQYF TGTGCCAGCATTCTAGCGGGGGGGCCGTCCTACGAGCAGTACTTC
TRBJ2-2 few . TRBV7-2 CASILGNTGELFF TGTGCCAGCATCCTAGGAAACACCGGGGAGCTGTTTTTT
TRBJ1-4 few TRBD1 TRBV24-1 CATSDILDRGKTNEKLFF TGTGCCACCAGTGATATCCTGGACAGGGGGAAAACTAATGAAAAACTGTTTTTT
TRBJ2-7 few . TRBV20-1 CSARLSYEQYF TGCAGTGCTAGACTCTCCTACGAGCAGTACTTC
TRBJ2-3 few . TRBV7-2 CASSLVQYYTDTQYF TGTGCCAGCAGCTTAGTCCAGTATTACACAGATACGCAGTATTTT
TRBJ2-5 . . TRBV5-6 CASSPGGPFEQYF TGTGCCAGCAGCCCCGGAGGGCCGTTTGAGCAGTACTTC
TRBJ2-7 few TRBD2 TRBV10-3 CAIRSSGSSYNEQYF TGTGCCATCAGGAGTAGCGGGAGCTCCTACAATGAGCAGTACTTC
TRBJ2-7 . . TRBV28 CASSGSPIYEQYF TGTGCCAGCTCCGGGTCCCCCATCTACGAGCAGTACTTC
TRBJ1-6 . TRBD1 TRBV3-1 CASSQTGTGGNSPLHF TGTGCCAGCAGCCAGACGGGGACAGGGGGGAATTCACCCCTCCACTTT
TRBJ2-1 . . TRBV20-1 CSANRRFNSYNEQFF TGCAGTGCTAATCGGCGGTTCAACTCCTACAATGAGCAGTTCTTC
TRBJ1-6 few . TRBV20-1 CSATVWGARGNSPLHF TGCAGTGCTACGGTGTGGGGGGCTAGGGGAAATTCACCCCTCCACTTT
TRBJ2-5 . TRBD1 TRBV20-1 CSARDSWTGLQETQYF TGCAGTGCTAGAGATTCCTGGACAGGGCTCCAAGAGACCCAGTACTTC
TRBJ2-5 once . TRBV6-1 CASSTLVWGGQDMQETQYF TGTGCCAGCAGTACGCTTGTTTGGGGGGGCCAAGACATGCAAGAGACCCAGTACTTC
TRBJ2-1 . TRBD2 TRBV15 CATSRRAGDAPGEQFF TGTGCCACCAGCAGAAGAGCGGGGGACGCCCCCGGGGAGCAGTTCTTC
TRBJ1-2 . TRBD1 TRBV25-1 CASTPGQGVGYTF TGTGCCAGCACTCCGGGACAGGGAGTTGGCTACACCTTC
TRBJ2-5 . . TRBV28 CASSKARVGETQYF TGTGCCAGCAGCAAAGCCAGGGTCGGCGAGACCCAGTACTTC
TRBJ1-2 few TRBD1 TRBV20-1 CSAHEPGQGMNGYTF TGCAGTGCTCACGAACCGGGACAGGGGATGAATGGCTACACCTTC
TRBJ1-4 . TRBD1 TRBV28 CAAFGQEKPFF TGTGCCGCATTTGGACAGGAAAAACCGTTTTTT
TRBJ1-5 . . TRBV28 CASNSRPRHF TGTGCCAGCAACAGCAGGCCCCGGCATTTT
TRBJ1-6 . . TRBV6-2/TRBV6-3 CASRAGTQGPYNSPPHF TGTGCCAGCAGGGCCGGGACACAAGGCCCCTATAATTCACCCCCCCACTTT
TRBJ2-1 . . TRBV11-2 CASSLDGGSFSTQFF TGTGCCAGCAGCTTAGATGGAGGAAGTTTCTCGACCCAGTTCTTC
TRBJ2-1 . TRBD1 TRBV28 CASSLRQGARTYNEQFF TGTGCCAGCAGTTTACGGCAGGGGGCCCGGACCTACAATGAGCAGTTCTTC
TRBJ1-2 . . TRBV20-1 CSASLGVGYTF TGCAGTGCTAGTCTAGGGGTCGGCTACACCTTC